The 20 T cell receptor beta chains given below trace back to one sample, sequenced in a study of beta chain features in type 1 diabetes. Study conclusions and caveats: The study found moderately but significantly shorter TCRB CDR3s in all four CD4+ subsets of Type 1 diabetes patients.

Which antigens these TCRs recognize remains unknown. The entirety of the isolated RNA underwent reverse transcription, so expressed TCRB transcripts were sequenced. The data were produced by immunoSEQ multiplex PCR, yet TCRdb's version contains in-frame clones alone and is incomplete. The table records roughly 350,000 clones, around 10% of them present only once. Sequenced sample: central memory CD4+ T cells from blood. The receptors derive from a man younger than 45 with type 1 diabetes.

The genes are TRBV4-2 and TRBJ2-5; no reliable D call. Trimming left V 1 base short and J 5 bases short, with 11 bases between. The germline V gene encodes CDR1 LGHNA and CDR2 YNFKEQ. This CDR3 comprises 14 residues. The CDR3: CASSQGGSRETQYF. DNA of the CDR3: TGTGCCAGCAGCCAAGGGGGTTCTAGGGAGACCCAGTACTTC.

V gene TRBV27 combines with J gene TRBJ2-5; D gene uncertain. The germline CDR1 and CDR2 sequences are MNHEY and SMNVEV (reference sequence). The CDR3 runs to 14 residues. V lost 3 bases and J 4 bases, leaving 12 bases between the germline ends. CDR3 DNA sequence: TGTGCCAGCAGTTTGAAAGCGACTCGAGAGACCCAGTACTTC. It yields the protein CASSLKATRETQYF.

There are a few counts of this clone. This sequence joins TRBV7-8 and TRBJ2-7, with D perhaps TRBD1 (6 bases). V lost 2 bases, J lost 3 bases, and 11 bases lay in between. Germline V gives CDR1 SGHVS, CDR2 FQNEAQ. This CDR3 comprises 14 residues. CDR3 bases: TGTGCCAGCAGCTTAAACCAGGGGTTCTACGAGCAGTACTTC. It codes for CASSLNQGFYEQYF.

This clone occurred a few times. V and J are TRBV29-1 and TRBJ2-7, with TRBD2 as a possible D gene (5 bases). The CDR3 extends over 12 amino acids. Germline V gene lookup returns CDR1 SQVTM and CDR2 ANQGSEA. Deletions cut 7 bases from V and 2 bases from J, with 12 bases between. CDR3 sequence: CSARTQTYEQYF. CDR3 sequence (DNA): TGCAGCGCCCGGACTCAAACCTACGAGCAGTACTTC.

The chain links TRBV19 to TRBJ2-7; a possible D gene is TRBD2 (6 bases). Germline CDR1 and CDR2: LNHDA and SQIVND (reference sequence). The CDR3 totals 15 residues. Trimming pared 3 bases from V and 0 bases from J, leaving 12 bases between. CDR3 nucleotides: TGTGCCAGTAGTATTTATGGCGGGAACTCCTACGAGCAGTACTTC. Residues: CASSIYGGNSYEQYF.

With respect to this clone: Relative to the germline gene, one junction end is altered; a read error may explain this. The J gene is TRBJ2-3, the V gene TRBV5-4; TRBD2 is a possible D gene (5 bases). Germline CDR1 reads SGHNT; CDR2 reads YYREEE (reference sequence). The CDR3 runs to 13 residues. The CDR3 sequence: CASSQGGHPPQYF. In nucleotides, the CDR3 is TGCGCCAGCAGCCAAGGCGGGCACCCCCCGCAGTATTTT.

A few counts support this clone. The rearrangement links TRBV2 to TRBJ1-1; tentative D call: TRBD1 (6 bases). Trimming removed 6 bases at V and 4 bases at J, with 18 bases between. From germline, CDR1 is SNHLY and CDR2 FYNNEI. The CDR3 has 15 residues. CDR3 amino acids: CASRFEGGSGTEAFF. DNA for the CDR3: TGTGCCAGCAGGTTTGAGGGGGGGAGCGGCACTGAAGCTTTCTTT.

This clone was seen more than once but under ten times. The chain combines TRBV5-4 with TRBJ2-1; TRBD2 matches at 11 bases. The CDR3 has 15 residues. The V segment lost 4 bases and the J segment 6 bases; nucleotides outside the gene matches: 6. Germline CDR1 and CDR2: SGHNT and YYREEE (reference sequence). The CDR3 is CASSPRTSGFNEQFF. The CDR3 coding sequence is TGTGCCAGCAGCCCCCGGACTAGCGGGTTCAATGAGCAGTTCTTC.

This clone was observed a handful of times. J is TRBJ1-2 and V is TRBV18; tentatively, D is TRBD1 (5 bases). Germline V gene lookup returns CDR1 KGHSH and CDR2 LQKENI. The CDR3 is 14 amino acids. Trimming shortened V by 2 bases and J by 4 bases, and 11 bases separated the two germline ends. The CDR3 DNA follows: TGTGCCAGCTCACCAGGGGCAGGAATCTATGGCTACACCTTC. Protein sequence: CASSPGAGIYGYTF.

This rearrangement joins TRBV10-3 to TRBJ1-4; 8 nucleotides agree with TRBD1. Germline V gene data show CDR1 as ENHRY and CDR2 as SYGVKD. J was trimmed by 8 bases and V by 6 bases; bases with no gene match: 5. The CDR3 is made up of 13 amino acids. The DNA of the CDR3 is TGTGCCATCAGCATGACAGGGGACGAAAAACTGTTTTTT. Its translation: CAISMTGDEKLFF.

This clone has a handful of counts. The V and J genes are TRBV11-2 and TRBJ1-4; D unclear. The ends were cut back, 3 bases at V and 2 bases at J, with 7 bases in the middle. The CDR3 spans 14 residues. Germline V lookup: CDR1 SGHAT, CDR2 FQNNGV. CDR3 region: CASSFQYTNEKLFF. The CDR3 DNA reads as TGTGCCAGCAGCTTCCAGTATACTAATGAAAAACTGTTTTTT.

This clone appeared a few times. This rearrangement joins TRBV19 to TRBJ1-5; 7 positions agree with TRBD1. The V segment lost 5 bases and the J segment 0 bases; nucleotides outside the gene matches: 10. Germline loops: CDR1 LNHDA, CDR2 SQIVND (reference sequence). This CDR3 has 17 amino acids. The CDR3 loop is CASSSQGGYYSNQPQHF. The CDR3 coding sequence is TGTGCCAGTAGTTCCCAGGGGGGGTACTATAGCAATCAGCCCCAGCATTTT.

This chain uses TRBV18 with TRBJ2-1; perhaps TRBD1 as D (5 bases). Germline V gene sequence: CDR1 KGHSH, CDR2 LQKENI. The CDR3 runs to 15 residues. Trimming left V 4 bases short and J 4 bases short, with 14 bases between. The CDR3 here is CASSQQDRAYNEQFF. The CDR3 DNA follows: TGTGCCAGCTCACAACAGGATCGCGCTTACAATGAGCAGTTCTTC.

This clone was picked up a small number of times. The V call is TRBV18, the J call TRBJ2-5; D may be TRBD1 (5 bases). Between the trimmed V and J ends, which lost 6 bases and 1 base, there was a span of 15 bases. Germline V gene data show CDR1 as KGHSH and CDR2 as LQKENI. CDR3 length: 15 amino acids. Written as DNA, the CDR3 is TGTGCCAGCTCCACGACCAGTAGGGGCCAAGAGACCCAGTACTTC. This codes for CASSTTSRGQETQYF.

This clone occurred a few times. CDR3 coding DNA: TGTGCCAGCAGCTTGTATAGAACGAATGAAAAACTGTTTTTT. This sequence encodes CASSLYRTNEKLFF. The chain carries TRBV7-9 and TRBJ1-4; D ambiguous. Trimming took off 3 bases at V and 5 bases at J, with 10 bases between the two ends. The V gene's germline CDR1 is SEHNR and CDR2 FQNEAQ (reference sequence). This CDR3 spans 14 amino acids. Full variable domain (outside the CDR3, taken from reference TRBV7-9 and TRBJ1-4): DTGVSQNPRHKITKRGQNVTFRCDPISEHNRLYWYRQTLGQGPEFLTYFQNEAQLEKSRLLSDRFSAERPKGSFSTLEIQRTEQGDSAMYLCASSLYRTNEKLFFGSGTQLSVL.

V is TRBV4-2 and J is TRBJ2-6, with 8 bases aligning to TRBD1. The CDR3 sequence is 20 residues long. The germline CDR1 and CDR2 sequences are LGHNA and YNFKEQ. Trimming took 4 bases from V and 2 from J; bases not matched to a gene: 16. CDR3 sequence reads: CASSLTLTGQGNPGANVLTF. CDR3 DNA sequence: TGTGCCAGCAGCCTTACCCTTACAGGACAGGGCAACCCTGGGGCCAACGTCCTGACTTTC.

The V call is TRBV7-9, the J call TRBJ2-5; 9 bases match TRBD1. The CDR3 has 13 amino acids. The germline V gene encodes CDR1 SEHNR and CDR2 FQNEAQ (reference sequence). J was trimmed by 4 bases and V by 4 bases; bases with no gene match: 1. The chain's CDR3 is CASSSTGGETQYF. CDR3 DNA sequence: TGTGCCAGCAGCTCGACAGGGGGAGAGACCCAGTACTTC. Drawing the rest from reference TRBV7-9 and TRBJ2-5, the complete variable domain is DTGVSQNPRHKITKRGQNVTFRCDPISEHNRLYWYRQTLGQGPEFLTYFQNEAQLEKSRLLSDRFSAERPKGSFSTLEIQRTEQGDSAMYLCASSSTGGETQYFGPGTRLLVL.

The chain is built from TRBV29-1 and TRBJ2-7; possible D gene TRBD2, 6 bases. V was pared by 1 base and J by 6 bases, with 19 bases between. This CDR3 comprises 15 residues. CDR1 and CDR2 from the germline V gene are SQVTM and ANQGSEA. The CDR3 loop reads CSVEGGDSLSSEQYF. The CDR3 nucleotides are TGCAGCGTTGAAGGGGGGGACTCCTTGTCGAGCGAGCAGTACTTC.

This clone was seen a few times. The gene calls are TRBV7-9 and TRBJ1-2, with a possible D match to TRBD1 (5 bases). The CDR3 is made up of 17 amino acids. From germline, CDR1 is SEHNR and CDR2 FQNEAQ (reference sequence). Trimming left V 1 base short and J 4 bases short, with 19 bases between. CDR3: CASSLVAGAGSLYGYTF. The CDR3 DNA sequence: TGTGCCAGCAGCTTAGTGGCCGGCGCAGGGAGTCTCTATGGCTACACCTTC.

The genes are TRBV18 and TRBJ2-7, with TRBD1 identical over 8 bases. Germline trimming cut 0 bases from V and 0 bases from J; bases unmatched to any gene: 4. From germline, CDR1 is KGHSH and CDR2 LQKENI. This CDR3 comprises 16 residues. The CDR3 region is CASSPPGQATSYEQYF. Written as DNA, the CDR3 is TGTGCCAGCTCACCACCGGGACAGGCCACCTCCTACGAGCAGTACTTC. The entire variable domain, with the rest obtained from reference TRBV18 and TRBJ2-7, is as follows: NAGVMQNPRHLVRRRGQEARLRCSPMKGHSHVYWYRQLPEEGLKFMVYLQKENIIDESGMPKERFSAEFPKEGPSILRIQQVVRGDSAAYFCASSPPGQATSYEQYFGPGTRLTVT.